Listed here are 9 T cell receptor beta chains from one sample, sequenced in a study of T cell responses to AZD1222 COVID-19 vaccine. Libraries were prepared by immunoSEQ multiplex PCR; TCRdb keeps only in-frame clonotypes and omits some of them. This table has about 110,000 clones, about four fifths appearing once. The specimen comprised peripheral blood, sampled on day 0 of AZD1222 vaccination. These TCRs come from an adult in good health.

The chain carries TRBV2 and TRBJ1-1; D might be TRBD1 (5 bases). Trimming stripped 0 bases from V and 9 bases from J, with 11 bases between. The germline CDR1 and CDR2 sequences are SNHLY and FYNNEI. CDR3 length: 13 residues. CDR3 protein: CASSEAQGLKAFF. CDR3 sequence (DNA): TGTGCCAGCAGTGAAGCCCAGGGCTTGAAAGCTTTCTTT.

V usage is TRBV7-9 and J usage is TRBJ1-5; D unclear. The V gene lost 1 base and the J gene lost 4 bases, with 11 bases spanning the gap. The CDR3 runs to 15 residues. Germline CDR1 SEHNR, CDR2 FQNEAQ (reference sequence). The CDR3 is CASSLGSRSNQPQHF. CDR3 nucleotide sequence: TGTGCCAGCAGCTTAGGGAGCCGATCGAATCAGCCCCAGCATTTT.

The V and J genes are TRBV6-2 or TRBV6-3 and TRBJ2-7; TRBD1 matches 9 bases. With 2 bases clipped from V and 0 bases from J, the junction kept 2 bases outside the gene matches. CDR3 size: 15 residues. Per the germline V gene, CDR1 is MNHEY and CDR2 is SVGEGT. The CDR3 reads CASSYGTGLSYEQYF. The CDR3 nucleotides read TGTGCCAGCAGTTACGGGACAGGGCTCTCCTACGAGCAGTACTTC.

This sequence joins TRBV29-1 and TRBJ2-7; possibly TRBD1 for D (5 bases). Trimming shortened V by 4 bases and J by 2 bases, and 12 bases separated the two germline ends. Germline assignment: CDR1 SQVTM and CDR2 ANQGSEA. The CDR3 contains 13 residues. The CDR3 nucleotides read TGCAGCGTTGGTCAGGGAAATCCCTACGAGCAGTACTTC. Amino acid sequence: CSVGQGNPYEQYF.

The genes are TRBV5-4 and TRBJ1-2, with a tentative D call TRBD1 (5 bases). Germline assignment: CDR1 SGHNT and CDR2 YYREEE (reference sequence). The CDR3 is 15 amino acids. V was trimmed by 0 bases and J by 7 bases, leaving 16 bases between them. The CDR3 DNA reads as TGTGCCAGCAGCTTGGGGCAGCAAGTCCAGGGTGGCTACACCTTC. Protein sequence: CASSLGQQVQGGYTF.

This clone appeared once. This sequence joins TRBV28 and TRBJ2-1; 11 bases match TRBD1. This CDR3 region has 16 residues. V gave up 1 base and J gave up 4 bases; unmatched junction bases: 3. CDR1 is MDHEN and CDR2 is SYDVKM in the germline V gene. The DNA for the CDR3 is TGTGCCAGCAGTTTATTCGGGACAGGGGGGTACAATGAGCAGTTCTTC. It encodes CASSLFGTGGYNEQFF. The whole variable domain, filled in from reference TRBV28 and TRBJ2-1, reads DVKVTQSSRYLVKRTGEKVFLECVQDMDHENMFWYRQDPGLGLRLIYFSYDVKMKEKGDIPEGYSVSREKKERFSLILESASTNQTSMYLCASSLFGTGGYNEQFFGPGTRLTVL.

The chain uses TRBV7-8 and TRBJ1-2; D ambiguous. Trimming shortened V by 1 base and J by 5 bases, and 5 bases separated the two germline ends. CDR3 length: 12 amino acids. Germline V gene lookup returns CDR1 SGHVS and CDR2 FQNEAQ. The CDR3 DNA is TGTGCCAGCAGCTTAGATGGATATGGCTACACCTTC. This sequence encodes CASSLDGYGYTF.

This chain connects TRBV19 to TRBJ1-5; D uncertain. The CDR3 is made up of 12 amino acids. The V end was cut by 9 bases, the J end by 0 bases, with 6 bases between. CDR1 is LNHDA, CDR2 SQIVND, per germline (reference sequence). CDR3 nucleotides: TGTGCCAGCCGCTTTAGCAATCAGCCCCAGCATTTT. Translated, it gives CASRFSNQPQHF.

V gene TRBV6-2 or TRBV6-3 combines with J gene TRBJ1-1; D gene unclear. The CDR3 runs 13 residues. Per germline, CDR1 MNHEY and CDR2 SVGEGT. V lost 5 bases and J lost 4, with 11 bases in between. The CDR3 nucleotides read TGTGCCAGCAGTACCGACTTAGGCACTGAAGCTTTCTTT. It is translated as CASSTDLGTEAFF.